The clone carrying this T cell receptor (beta chain) was counted at least ten times. RNA transcripts were the template for amplifying TCR beta CDR3 regions. HTBI primers were the set used in a first-round RT-PCR of the TCR CDR3. TCRdb re-called the multiplex PCR reads with MiXCR, one entry per CDR3 protein. There are 450,000 to 650,000 distinct CDR3 sequences in the sample; about 15% occur only once, and 15% to 20% lies in the top ten. The sample is drawn from a study of T cells in Graves' hyperthyroidism and ophthalmopathy. Germline lookup yields CDR1 SGHTA and CDR2 FQGTGA. This CDR3 contains 14 residues. After removal of 4 bases from V and 9 bases from J, the junction contained 4 bases not matched to a gene.

The chain couples TRBV7-3 to TRBJ1-6, with 9 bases identical to TRBD1. The sequenced material came from blood. The source of this sequence is a young woman with Graves' ophthalmopathy. The CDR3 loop reads CASSSGQGTSPLHF. DNA for the CDR3: TGTGCCAGCAGCTCTGGACAGGGGACTTCACCCCTCCACTTT. The full variable domain, completed using reference TRBV7-3 and TRBJ1-6, is GAGVSQTPSNKVTEKGKYVELRCDPISGHTALYWYRQSLGQGPEFLIYFQGTGAADDSGLPNDRFFAVRPEGSVSTLKIQRTERGDSAVYLCASSSGQGTSPLHFGNGTRLTVT.